This T cell receptor beta chain was recovered during a study of technical replicates of blood from several donors. CDR3 length equals 13 residues. The junction had 9 bases not matched to a gene; V was cut back by 6 bases and J by 7 bases. Per germline, CDR1 SQVTM and CDR2 ANQGSEA. Clones were read by immunoSEQ multiplex PCR, and TCRdb kept only the in-frame ones, dropping some. The repertoire holds fewer than 80,000 clones, with around nine tenths as singletons. Material for sequencing was PBMCs. The chain combines TRBV29-1 with TRBJ1-2; 9 bases align to TRBD1. This clonotype was obtained from a human donor in good health. Some clones in this sample may be carry-over from other donors' samples. CDR3 amino acids: CSVSWTGVGGYTF. CDR3 in DNA: TGCAGCGTGTCCTGGACAGGGGTGGGTGGCTACACCTTC.